This TCR beta chain was found in a study of T cells in Graves' hyperthyroidism and ophthalmopathy. Study background: Before any treatment, at initial diagnosis, peripheral blood was collected.

Study-wide findings and caveats: Among clonotypes expanded in thyroid above 0.001, most were also found in blood. With a median lead of around 6.7 months before onset, the model predicted ophthalmopathy.

Patients were aged 18 to 65, had disease duration under 2 months, and had newly diagnosed hyperthyroidism. This CDR3 spans 13 amino acids. Trimming left V 2 bases short and J 7 bases short, with 11 bases between. The germline V gene has CDR1 MNHEY and CDR2 SMNVEV (reference sequence). In regard to this clonotype: Antigen: not known.

RNA transcripts yielded amplified TCR beta CDR3 regions. During a first-round RT-PCR of the TCR CDR3, the HTBI primer set was used. TCRdb itself ran the multiplex PCR reads through MiXCR, one entry per CDR3 protein. Of some 600,000 distinct CDR3 sequences listed, approximately 14% are singletons. Specimen: blood. V is TRBV27 and J is TRBJ1-1; D remains unclear. The receptor's source is a woman aged 30 to 39 with Graves' hyperthyroidism that later progressed to Graves' ophthalmopathy. The CDR3 sequence is CASSLAGAYEAFF. DNA of the CDR3: TGTGCCAGCAGTTTAGCGGGAGCTTATGAAGCTTTCTTT.